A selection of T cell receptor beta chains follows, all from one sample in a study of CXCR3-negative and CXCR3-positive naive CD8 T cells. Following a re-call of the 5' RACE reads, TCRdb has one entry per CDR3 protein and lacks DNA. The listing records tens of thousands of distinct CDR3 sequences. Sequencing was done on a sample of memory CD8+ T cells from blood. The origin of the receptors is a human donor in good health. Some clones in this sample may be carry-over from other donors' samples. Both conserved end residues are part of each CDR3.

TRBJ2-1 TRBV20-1 CSARATGYEQFF
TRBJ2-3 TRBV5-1 CASSLVEVGLDGADTQYF
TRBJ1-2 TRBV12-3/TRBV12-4 CASSNRGQRGYGYTF
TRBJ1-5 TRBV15 CATSRGTFGSNQPQHF
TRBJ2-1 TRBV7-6 CASSLAGGPNEQFF
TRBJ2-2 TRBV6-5 CASRQRVGEDTGELFF
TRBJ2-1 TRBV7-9 CASSPSRTGFEQFF
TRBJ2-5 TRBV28 CASDRGETQYF
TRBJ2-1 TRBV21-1 CASSPPPSGSFLLGYNEQFF
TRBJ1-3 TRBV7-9 CASSAVGGNTIYF
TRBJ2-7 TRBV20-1 CSASPGSYEQYF
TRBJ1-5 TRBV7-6 CASSAFGTASNQPQHF
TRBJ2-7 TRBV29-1 CSAASDLSYEQYF
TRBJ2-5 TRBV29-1 CSVERQGAMETQYF
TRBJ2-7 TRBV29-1 CSVEGGVGGTSYEQYF
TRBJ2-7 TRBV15 CATSRPGQGLFEQYF
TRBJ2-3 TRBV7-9 CASSLIGGSTDTQYF
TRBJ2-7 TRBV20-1 CSALGQGGFSYEQYF
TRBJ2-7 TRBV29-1 CSVGVGTYEQYF
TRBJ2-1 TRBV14 CASSQEGEEQFF
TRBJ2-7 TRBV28 CASSRPGRVYEQYF
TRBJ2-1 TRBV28 CASSSTSGPSSYNEQFF
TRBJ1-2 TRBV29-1 CSAQPEDGYTF
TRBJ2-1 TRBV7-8 CASSSRVRNEQFF
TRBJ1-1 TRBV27 CASSLSTGGEAEAFF
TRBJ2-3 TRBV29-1 CSADPTSGSLGTDTQYF
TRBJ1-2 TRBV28 CASNSNEHVRLFANYGYTF
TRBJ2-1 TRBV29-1 CSVEALGNSYNEQFF
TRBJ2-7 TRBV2 CASNGRGPSYEQYF
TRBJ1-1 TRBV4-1 CASSQETLTEAFF
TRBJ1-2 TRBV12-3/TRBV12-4 CASKIKKGLNYGYTF
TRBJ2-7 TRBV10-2 CASSVRGRGGDEQYF
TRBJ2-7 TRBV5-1 CASSFSGPREQYF
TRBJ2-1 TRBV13 CASSAPGGVLNEQFF
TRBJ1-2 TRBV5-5 CASSLAVGANYGYTF
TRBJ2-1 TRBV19 CASRFSSGPYNEQFF
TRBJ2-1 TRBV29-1 CSVATPISYNEQFF
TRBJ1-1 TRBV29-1 CSVEAGRGNTEAFF
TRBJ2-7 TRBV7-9 CASSLGDLGTEQYF
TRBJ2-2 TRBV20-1 CSAVDGYNTGELFF
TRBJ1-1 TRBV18 CASLRTPTGEENTEAFF
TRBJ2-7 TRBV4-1 CASSQEGATGDEQYF
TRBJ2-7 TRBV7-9 CASSLLRDVSSYEQYF
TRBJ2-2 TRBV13 CASSLGLADANTGELFF
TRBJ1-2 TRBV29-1 CSVPDRGTNYGYTF